The 6 T cell receptor beta chains reported below all come from one sample, sequenced in a study of blood T cell repertoires in COVID-19. Only in-frame clones appear in the TCRdb table, and some are missing; sequencing was by immunoSEQ multiplex PCR. The sample lists more than 50,000 clones; approximately 92% were seen once. Material for sequencing was peripheral blood. Every receptor here comes from a man in his sixties with active COVID-19.

This clone was seen more than once but under ten times. The chain recombines TRBV4-2 with TRBJ2-7, with 8 bases fitting TRBD1. The CDR3 consists of 15 residues. Unmatched junction bases numbered 5, after V lost 2 bases and J lost 2 bases. The germline gives CDR1 LGHNA, CDR2 YNFKEQ. The CDR3 reads CASSQTGTGTYEQYF. The CDR3 DNA reads as TGTGCCAGCAGCCAAACCGGGACAGGCACCTACGAGCAGTACTTC.

J is TRBJ1-4 and V is TRBV2; no reliable D call. The V gene lost 4 bases and the J gene lost 3 bases, with 6 bases spanning the gap. The CDR3 is 13 residues long. Germline V CDR1 and CDR2: SNHLY, FYNNEI. The CDR3 DNA is TGTGCCAGCAGTGTAGAAGCTAATGAAAAACTGTTTTTT. This encodes CASSVEANEKLFF.

J is TRBJ2-7 and V is TRBV27; TRBD2 matches 14 bases. The CDR3 is 15 residues long. The V segment lost 3 bases and the J segment 3 bases; nucleotides outside the gene matches: 1. Germline V gene lookup returns CDR1 MNHEY and CDR2 SMNVEV (reference sequence). CDR3 region: CASSFGTSGSYEQYF. DNA of the CDR3: TGTGCCAGCAGTTTCGGGACTAGCGGGAGCTACGAGCAGTACTTC.

The chain links TRBV28 to TRBJ2-2, with 12 bases identical to TRBD2. Germline-derived CDR1 and CDR2 are MDHEN and SYDVKM. CDR3 length: 21 amino acids. V gave up 5 bases and J gave up 3 bases; unmatched junction bases: 19. In DNA, the CDR3 is TGTGCCAGCAGTCCCCGAGGGACTAGCGGGTACCGGTATATGTACACCGGGGAGCTGTTTTTT. This encodes CASSPRGTSGYRYMYTGELFF.

The V call is TRBV28, the J call TRBJ1-3; TRBD1 might be the D (6 bases). The V and J ends lost 6 bases and 2 bases respectively, with 14 bases between them. CDR1 is MDHEN and CDR2 is SYDVKM in the germline V gene. The CDR3 contains 15 residues. The CDR3 loop is CASRKRQAPGNTIYF. The CDR3 coding sequence is TGTGCCAGCAGAAAAAGACAGGCTCCTGGAAACACCATATATTTT.

The chain joins TRBV3-1 (or the pseudogene TRBV3-2) to TRBJ2-7; TRBD2 aligns across 15 bases. The CDR3 spans 17 residues. Germline V gene lookup returns CDR1 LGHDT and CDR2 YNNKEL (reference sequence). Trimming cost V 1 base and J 0 bases; bases outside gene matches: 1. For the CDR3, the DNA is TGTGCCAGCAGCCAAGGGACTAGCGGGAGGGTCTCCTACGAGCAGTACTTC. This sequence encodes CASSQGTSGRVSYEQYF.